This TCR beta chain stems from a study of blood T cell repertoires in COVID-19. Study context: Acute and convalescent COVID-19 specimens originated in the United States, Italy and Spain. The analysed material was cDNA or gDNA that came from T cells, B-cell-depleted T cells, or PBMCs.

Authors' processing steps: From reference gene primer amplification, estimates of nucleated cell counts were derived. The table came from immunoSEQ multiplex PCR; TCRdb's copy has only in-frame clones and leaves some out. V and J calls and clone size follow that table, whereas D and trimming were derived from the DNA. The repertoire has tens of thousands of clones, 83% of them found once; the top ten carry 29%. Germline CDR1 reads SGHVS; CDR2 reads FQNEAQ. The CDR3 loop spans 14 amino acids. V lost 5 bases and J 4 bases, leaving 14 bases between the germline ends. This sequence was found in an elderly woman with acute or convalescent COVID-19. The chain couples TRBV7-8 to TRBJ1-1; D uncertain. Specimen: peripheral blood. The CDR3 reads CASSLSRRGTEAFF. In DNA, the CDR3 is TGTGCCAGCAGCCTTTCCCGCAGAGGCACTGAAGCTTTCTTT.